One sample yielded the 9 T cell receptor beta chains listed below, sequenced in a study of OX40 agonist ivuxolimab in advanced cancers. The table came from immunoSEQ multiplex PCR; TCRdb's copy has only in-frame clones and leaves some out. The top ten clones hold roughly 23% of a sample with approximately 26,000 clones, about four fifths of them seen once. The sequenced sample was CD4+ or CD8+ T cells sorted from blood, obtained in a trial of the OX40 agonist ivuxolimab. These TCRs come from an adult with an advanced solid tumor such as melanoma, head and neck, liver or kidney cancer.

The V gene is TRBV11-2, the J gene TRBJ2-2, with 9 bases matching TRBD2. This CDR3 region has 15 residues. The germline V gene encodes CDR1 SGHAT and CDR2 FQNNGV. The ends lost 4 bases at V and 4 bases at J; junction bases unmatched: 4. CDR3 loop: CASSSSGIVTGELFF. Written as DNA, the CDR3 is TGTGCCAGCAGCTCTAGCGGGATCGTCACCGGGGAGCTGTTTTTT.

This chain joins TRBV4-2 and TRBJ1-6; 7 bases map to TRBD1. Germline loops: CDR1 LGHNA, CDR2 YNFKEQ. The trim removed 5 bases at V and 6 bases at J, leaving 13 bases unmatched. This CDR3 region has 17 residues. The CDR3 DNA reads TGTGCCAGCAGCACCCATGACAGGGAGGGAAGTAATTCACCCCTCCACTTT. Protein: CASSTHDREGSNSPLHF.

The V gene is TRBV2, the J gene TRBJ1-1; no clear D. V shed 9 bases and J shed 11 bases, with 22 bases lying between them. The CDR3 spans 13 residues. From germline, CDR1 is SNHLY and CDR2 FYNNEI. CDR3 in DNA: TGTGCCAGTCCGGCCGTAGACAAGAGCGGGGCTTTCTTT. It translates to CASPAVDKSGAFF. The full variable domain, in which reference TRBV2 and TRBJ1-1 provide the parts outside the CDR3, is EPEVTQTPSHQVTQMGQEVILRCVPISNHLYFYWYRQILGQKVEFLVSFYNNEISEKSEIFDDQFSVERPDGSNFTLKIRSTKLEDSAMYFCASPAVDKSGAFFGQGTRLTVV.

This clone was detected once. The chain employs TRBV6-5 and TRBJ1-1; D remains unclear. Per the germline V gene, CDR1 is MNHEY and CDR2 is SVGAGI. The CDR3 loop spans 13 amino acids. V was cut by 4 bases and J by 4 bases, with 10 bases left in between. The CDR3 bases are TGTGCCAGCAGTTCTATATGGGGCACTGAAGCTTTCTTT. Its protein is CASSSIWGTEAFF.

This clone has just one count. This chain uses TRBV4-2 with TRBJ2-1, with 9 nucleotides matching TRBD2. The length of the CDR3 is 15 residues. The trim removed 5 bases at V and 10 bases at J, leaving 12 bases unmatched. CDR1 and CDR2 (germline): LGHNA, YNFKEQ. The CDR3 nucleotides read TGTGCCAGCAGCTACCCGGGACTAGCCCATATCGAGCAGTTCTTC. This sequence encodes CASSYPGLAHIEQFF.

The V gene is TRBV6-5, the J gene TRBJ2-1, with 9 bases lining up with TRBD2. V dropped 4 bases and J dropped 5; count of bases not matched to a gene: 3. CDR3 length equals 14 residues. The germline V gene encodes CDR1 MNHEY and CDR2 SVGAGI. In nucleotides, the CDR3 is TGTGCCAGCAGTTCGATAGCGGGGGACAATGAGCAGTTCTTC. Protein: CASSSIAGDNEQFF.

This clone was detected many times. V usage is TRBV7-9 and J usage is TRBJ1-5; 7 nucleotides line up with TRBD1. With V trimmed by 4 bases and J by 1 base, 7 bases remained unmatched. The CDR3 is made up of 16 amino acids. Germline V gene data show CDR1 as SEHNR and CDR2 as FQNEAQ (reference sequence). CDR3 in DNA: TGTGCCAGCAGCTCGGACAGGTCCGAGAGCAATCAGCCCCAGCATTTT. Translated: CASSSDRSESNQPQHF.

The rearrangement uses TRBV6-5 and TRBJ2-1, with D perhaps matching TRBD2 (5 bases). V was trimmed by 3 bases and J by 5 bases, leaving 8 bases between them. The CDR3 contains 13 residues. Per germline, CDR1 MNHEY and CDR2 SVGAGI. The CDR3 region has the DNA TGTGCCAGCAGTTATACGGGAAACAATGAGCAGTTCTTC. This sequence encodes CASSYTGNNEQFF.

The rearrangement joins TRBV9 to TRBJ2-7; D not certain. The germline V and J ends were trimmed by 6 bases and 6 bases, with 13 bases remaining between them. The germline V gene has CDR1 SGDLS and CDR2 YYNGEE. The CDR3 is 12 amino acids. CDR3 residues: CASTPYEGEQYF. The CDR3 DNA sequence: TGTGCCAGCACCCCTTATGAAGGCGAGCAGTACTTC.